This T cell receptor (beta chain) was recorded in a study of T cells in Graves' hyperthyroidism and ophthalmopathy. Study-level findings and limits: Stable hyperthyroidism was told apart from ophthalmopathy by a model built on 13 V-J features. With a median lead of around 6.7 months before onset, the model predicted ophthalmopathy.

Germline V gene lookup returns CDR1 MNHEY and CDR2 SVGAGI. With termini counted, the CDR3 has 14 amino acids. What was amplified from RNA transcripts were TCR beta CDR3 regions. HTBI primers were employed in a first-round RT-PCR of the TCR CDR3. TCRdb fed the multiplex PCR reads into MiXCR, producing one record per CDR3 protein. This sample yields around 520,000 distinct CDR3 sequences, of which roughly a quarter are seen a single time; about 10% belongs to the top ten. Diagnosing involved the use of clinical symptoms, serum thyroxine and TRAb, thyroid ultrasound and orbital computed tomography. The PBMCs had their origin in around 9.1 ml of fresh peripheral blood. As regards this clonotype: Its matching antigen is unknown. Here the CDR3 omits its conserved ending phenylalanine or tryptophan, so a read error is the likely source. The DNA is left out, because the CDR3 cannot be placed on it with certainty; the CDR3 is given as TCRdb lists it.

This sequence joins TRBV6-5 and TRBJ2-2; the table's D call TRBD2 went unverified against the DNA. The sequenced sample was blood. The source of this sequence is a woman younger than 45 with Graves' ophthalmopathy. CDR3 in amino acids: CASSYPPGTGELLL.